This T cell receptor (beta chain) was sequenced in a study of post-analysis software for immune sequencing data. Notes on the study in general: Five or six TRBV segments, TRBV5-6, TRBV5-1 and TRBV20-1 among them, were found more frequent in patients than controls. When compared against controls, multiple sclerosis patients showed significantly lower normalized Chao1 diversity. F measure clustering grouped samples strongly by preparation batch.

A word on this clonotype: Its antigen remains unknown.

The CDR3 runs to 12 residues. Trimming left V 3 bases short and J 6 bases short, with 7 bases between. CDR1 MNHNY and CDR2 SVGAGI come from the germline V gene (reference sequence). The library was made from cDNA and included unique molecular identifiers. Each CDR3 protein is one row after TCRdb ran MiXCR on the PCR reads. This sample yields 650,000 to 900,000 distinct CDR3 sequences, of which roughly 50% are seen a single time; just under 5% belongs to the top ten. The sequenced material came from blood. This TCR derives from a girl aged 10 to 17 with multiple sclerosis. The chain couples TRBV6-6 to TRBJ2-3; D not certain. The CDR3 region is CASSYFFDTQYF. CDR3 in DNA: TGTGCCAGCAGTTATTTCTTTGATACGCAGTATTTT.